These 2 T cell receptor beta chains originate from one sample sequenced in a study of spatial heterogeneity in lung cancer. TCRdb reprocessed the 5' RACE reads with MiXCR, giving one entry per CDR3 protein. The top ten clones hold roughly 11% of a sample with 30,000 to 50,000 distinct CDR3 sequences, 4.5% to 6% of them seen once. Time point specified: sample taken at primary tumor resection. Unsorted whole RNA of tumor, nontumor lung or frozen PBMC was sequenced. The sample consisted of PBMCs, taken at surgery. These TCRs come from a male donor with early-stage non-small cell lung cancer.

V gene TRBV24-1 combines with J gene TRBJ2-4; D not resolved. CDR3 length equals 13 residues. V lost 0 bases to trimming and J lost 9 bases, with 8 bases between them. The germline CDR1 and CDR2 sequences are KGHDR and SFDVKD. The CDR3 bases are TGTGCCACCAGTGATTTGGCCCAGTCCATTCAGTACTTC. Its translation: CATSDLAQSIQYF.

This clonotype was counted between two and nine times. CDR3 residues: CATSDPPGQGAGANVLTF. The DNA of the CDR3 is TGTGCCACCAGTGATCCCCCAGGACAGGGGGCTGGGGCCAACGTCCTGACTTTC. V and J are TRBV24-1 and TRBJ2-6; TRBD1 agrees at 10 bases. This CDR3 is built from 18 residues. Germline V lookup: CDR1 KGHDR, CDR2 SFDVKD. Trimming removed 3 bases from V and 2 bases from J; junction bases left unmatched: 6.